The rows below give T cell receptor beta chains drawn from one sample of a study of T cell changes during pregnancy in multiple sclerosis. Clones were read by immunoSEQ multiplex PCR, and TCRdb kept only the in-frame ones, dropping some. The data show about 75,000 clones, about 90% seen once. The specimen was peripheral blood, collected in the first trimester of pregnancy. The receptors stem from a female donor in good health, enrolled as a control in a pregnancy study. Both conserved end residues are part of each CDR3. Each record gives: D gene, clone size, V gene, J gene, CDR3 DNA, CDR3 protein. A D gene is named only where the DNA matches it firmly. Size tells how often a clone was seen (once, few, many) or the class of an expanded clone, and some rows leave it out.

NA	NA	TRBV5-1	TRBJ1-1	TGCGCCAGCAGTCCTCCCACAGGAAACACTGAAGCTTTCTTT	CASSPPTGNTEAFF
TRBD1	NA	TRBV18	TRBJ1-5	TGTGCCAGCTCACGACTTTCCTTACAGGGGGCTTTTGGGCAGCCCCAGCATTTT	CASSRLSLQGAFGQPQHF
NA	NA	TRBV6-5	TRBJ2-1	TGTGCCAGCAGTTACCAGCGGCATACTTACAATGAGCAGTTCTTC	CASSYQRHTYNEQFF
TRBD1	NA	TRBV15	TRBJ1-4	TGTGCCACCAGCAGAGATCTGACAGGGCAAAAACTGTTTTTT	CATSRDLTGQKLFF
NA	NA	TRBV18	TRBJ1-4	TGTGCCAGCTCAGCCCTGGAGTCGACTAATGAAAAACTGTTTTTT	CASSALESTNEKLFF
NA	NA	TRBV15	TRBJ1-3	TGTGCCACCAGCAGAGATAAGACAGCCGGAAACACCATATATTTT	CATSRDKTAGNTIYF
NA	once	TRBV21-1	TRBJ1-2	TGTGCCAGCAGCTTTTACCGGGACAGCATTCATGGCTACACCTTC	CASSFYRDSIHGYTF
TRBD2	NA	TRBV19	TRBJ2-3	TGTGCCAGTGAGACTAGCCCCGCGGTTGGTACGCAGTATTTT	CASETSPAVGTQYF
NA	NA	TRBV5-1	TRBJ1-2	TGCGCCAGCAGCTTGGGACAGGCTAACTATGGCTACACCTTC	CASSLGQANYGYTF
NA	few	TRBV9	TRBJ1-6	TGTGCCAGCAGCGGGAGTCAGGGATCCTATAATTCACCCCTCCACTTT	CASSGSQGSYNSPLHF
TRBD1	NA	TRBV30	TRBJ1-2	TGTGCCTGGAGTGTCGGGACAGGGGGTTTCTATGGCTACACCTTC	CAWSVGTGGFYGYTF
TRBD1	once	TRBV9	TRBJ1-6	TGTGCCAGCAGCGTAACGGCAGGGGGCGATTATTCACCCCTCCACTTT	CASSVTAGGDYSPLHF
TRBD1	NA	TRBV10-3	TRBJ2-7	TGTGCCATCAGTGATCCGACAGGGACGGTCACCTACGAGCAGTACTTC	CAISDPTGTVTYEQYF
NA	NA	TRBV30	TRBJ1-5	TGTGCCTGGAGTGGGACAAACCATCAGCCCCAGCATTTT	CAWSGTNHQPQHF
TRBD2	NA	TRBV30	TRBJ2-3	TGTGCCTGGACCATGGGACTAGCGGACACAGATACGCAGTATTTT	CAWTMGLADTDTQYF
NA	NA	TRBV7-9	TRBJ1-6	TGTGCCAGCAGCTTAATGACTCCACCCCTCCACTTT	CASSLMTPPLHF
NA	NA	TRBV15	TRBJ1-2	TGTGCCACCAGCAGAGATCGGGGAGCTGGCTATGGCTACACCTTC	CATSRDRGAGYGYTF
TRBD2	NA	TRBV10-3	TRBJ2-7	TGTGCCATCAGTACATCCGGGACTAGCGGGCTCTACGAGCAGTACTTC	CAISTSGTSGLYEQYF
NA	NA	TRBV5-5	TRBJ2-5	TGTGCCAGCAGCTTGCGGGCGGGGGAGACCCAGTACTTC	CASSLRAGETQYF
TRBD1	NA	TRBV6-9	TRBJ2-3	TGTGCCAGCAGTTATGGACAGGGTACTACAGATACGCAGTATTTT	CASSYGQGTTDTQYF
TRBD1	NA	TRBV5-1	TRBJ2-5	TGCGCCAGCAGCTCAGGACAGGCCCAAGAGACCCAGTACTTC	CASSSGQAQETQYF
TRBD1	NA	TRBV7-6	TRBJ1-3	TGTGCCAGCAGCCTGGGACAGGGATCTGGAAACACCATATATTTT	CASSLGQGSGNTIYF
TRBD1	NA	TRBV6-6	TRBJ2-1	TGTGCCAGCAGTGTCGACCGGGACAGTCGCAATGAGCAGTTCTTC	CASSVDRDSRNEQFF
NA	NA	TRBV10-2	TRBJ1-2	TGCGCCAGCAGTGAGGGAGCCTATGGCTACACCTTC	CASSEGAYGYTF
NA	NA	TRBV18	TRBJ2-3	TGTGCCAGCTCACCACCGAGGACAGATGAAACAGATACGCAGTATTTT	CASSPPRTDETDTQYF
TRBD1	once	TRBV6-1	TRBJ1-2	TGTGCCAGCACCCAAACGGCAGGGGGGCACTATGGCTACACCTTC	CASTQTAGGHYGYTF
TRBD1	NA	TRBV27	TRBJ1-5	TGTGCCAGCAGTCCCCTTGGGACAGGGGGCGGCAATCAGCCCCAGCATTTT	CASSPLGTGGGNQPQHF
TRBD2	NA	TRBV7-2	TRBJ2-5	TGTGCCAGCAGCTTAGTTTCTAGCGGGGGGGCGGAGACCCAGTACTTC	CASSLVSSGGAETQYF
NA	NA	TRBV7-6	TRBJ1-1	TGTGCCAGCAGCTTAGGGGGGCAGGGAAACACTGAAGCTTTCTTT	CASSLGGQGNTEAFF
NA	NA	TRBV19	TRBJ1-5	TGTGCCAGTAGTATTTCGGAGCATCAGCCCCAGCATTTT	CASSISEHQPQHF
TRBD1	NA	TRBV2	TRBJ1-2	TGTGCCAGCAGTGAAGGTCGCCAGGGGGGAGGCTACACCTTC	CASSEGRQGGGYTF
NA	NA	TRBV27	TRBJ1-5	TGTGCCAGCAGTTTCAGGGTCAATCAGCCCCAGCATTTT	CASSFRVNQPQHF
NA	NA	TRBV9	TRBJ2-2	TGTGCCAGCAGCGACAAGTTACCTCCCGGGGAGCTGTTTTTT	CASSDKLPPGELFF
TRBD2	NA	TRBV7-9	TRBJ2-7	TGTGCCAGCAGTCGGACTAGCACCTACGAGCAGTACTTC	CASSRTSTYEQYF
NA	NA	TRBV7-2	TRBJ2-2	TGTGCCAGCAGCCCAACTGGTTGGAGAACCGGGGAGCTGTTTTTT	CASSPTGWRTGELFF
TRBD2	NA	TRBV10-3	TRBJ2-7	TGTGCCATCAGCGGGGGAGGGACTAGCGGGGACGAGCAGTACTTC	CAISGGGTSGDEQYF
NA	NA	TRBV18	TRBJ1-5	TGTGCCAGCTCACCGGGGGGAAACCAGCCCCAGCATTTT	CASSPGGNQPQHF
TRBD2	once	TRBV6-6	TRBJ2-2	TGTGCCAGCAGTTCCCCTAGCGGGGCACACACCGGGGAGCTGTTTTTT	CASSSPSGAHTGELFF
TRBD2	few	TRBV6-6	TRBJ2-7	TGTGCCAGCAGTCGAAGCGGGAACCTTTACGAGCAGTACTTC	CASSRSGNLYEQYF
NA	NA	TRBV6-5	TRBJ2-3	TGTGCCAGCAGAAAAGCAGCGGGAGATACGCAGTATTTT	CASRKAAGDTQYF
TRBD1	NA	TRBV5-6	TRBJ2-7	TGTGCCAGCAGCTCTCAACGGGGACAGCGCTCCTACGAGCAGTACTTC	CASSSQRGQRSYEQYF
NA	NA	TRBV7-2	TRBJ1-1	TGTGCCAGCAGCTTAGCCCGGCTTAGCGGGACAATGAACACTGAAGCTTTCTTT	CASSLARLSGTMNTEAFF
TRBD1	NA	TRBV5-4	TRBJ2-2	TGTGCCAGCAGCCTAAACAGGGGTATAGGCCCTCGGGAGCTGTTTTTT	CASSLNRGIGPRELFF
NA	few	TRBV7-6	TRBJ1-1	TGTGCCAGCAGCAGGAGTCGGGAAGCTTTCTTT	CASSRSREAFF
NA	once	TRBV7-7	TRBJ2-3	TGTGCCAGCAGCCAACAGGGCCTCTTCACAGATACGCAGTATTTT	CASSQQGLFTDTQYF
NA	NA	TRBV7-7	TRBJ2-5	TGTGCTAGCAGCCAGGACATCTTAGAGACCCAGTACTTC	CASSQDILETQYF
NA	NA	TRBV28	TRBJ2-5	TGTGCCAGCAGTCCCCCAAGACAGGCCATCCAAGAGACCCAGTACTTC	CASSPPRQAIQETQYF
TRBD1	NA	TRBV27	TRBJ2-5	TGTGCCAGCAGTCCCTCGGACAGGGTGGGAGAGACCCAGTACTTC	CASSPSDRVGETQYF
TRBD2	NA	TRBV7-8	TRBJ2-1	TGTGCCAGCAGCCGACGAGGACTAGGGAATTCCTACAATGAGCAGTTCTTC	CASSRRGLGNSYNEQFF
TRBD1	NA	TRBV9	TRBJ2-1	TGTGCCAGCAGCGCCCGGGACAGGGTTTACAATGAGCAGTTCTTC	CASSARDRVYNEQFF
NA	NA	TRBV5-4	TRBJ2-3	TGTGCCAGCAGCTTGGCAGGGATTTCCACAGATACGCAGTATTTT	CASSLAGISTDTQYF
TRBD2	NA	TRBV7-2	TRBJ2-5	TGTGCCAGCACCCAGGGGACTAGCGGCCTCCTTGGGGAGACCCAGTACTTC	CASTQGTSGLLGETQYF
NA	few	TRBV7-8	TRBJ1-5	TGTGCCAGCAGCTTAATCTATAGCAATCAGCCCCAGCATTTT	CASSLIYSNQPQHF
NA	NA	TRBV18	TRBJ2-7	TGTGCCAGCTCACCAAGGGACACCTACGAGCAGTACTTC	CASSPRDTYEQYF
TRBD2	NA	TRBV19	TRBJ2-1	TGTGCCAGTAGTATGAGCGGGGTGCCCTCCTACAATGAGCAGTTCTTC	CASSMSGVPSYNEQFF
NA	NA	TRBV27	TRBJ2-1	TGTGCCAGCAGTTTATTCTCCCTATCCTCGAATGAGCAGTTCTTC	CASSLFSLSSNEQFF
TRBD2	NA	TRBV5-1	TRBJ2-1	TGCGCCAGCAGGACCTCTGGCAGCGGGGGGGCCTCTGAGCAGTTCTTC	CASRTSGSGGASEQFF
NA	NA	TRBV6-1	TRBJ1-2	TGTGCCAGCAGTCACAGGGCGGACTATGGCTACACCTTC	CASSHRADYGYTF
NA	NA	TRBV7-7	TRBJ2-5	TGTGCTAGCAGCTTGAGAGGACAGCGACAAGAGACCCAGTACTTC	CASSLRGQRQETQYF
TRBD2	medium-sized	TRBV4-2	TRBJ2-7	TGTGCCAGCAGCCAGACCCTAGCGGGAGGCTCTCAGCAGTACTTC	CASSQTLAGGSQQYF